This TCR beta chain was retrieved from a study of blood T cell repertoires in COVID-19 (dated by TCRdb to 2018 to 2020). About the investigation overall: Samples from collaborators originated in the United States, Italy and Spain and spanned both the acute and convalescent phases of COVID-19. The material from the prospective study consisted of cDNA or gDNA derived from T cells, B-cell-depleted T cells, or PBMCs. Subjects who had been exposed to COVID-19, were actively infected with it, or had recovered from it provided the deeply sampled blood TCRbeta repertoires that made up the dataset. The repertoires were released in a freely available public database meant as a resource for research on the immune response to SARS-CoV-2. The samples were drawn from the first 160 participants of the ongoing ImmuneRACE study and from over a thousand subjects provided by 6 global collaborators. Nearly every sample came with metadata listing a de-identified subject ID, COVID-19 status, age in years and sex. Where HLA class I and class II types were available, the types were taken from metadata supplied by the sample provider, not from assay-based typing. The paper's findings and limits, for the study overall: The quantity of clinical and demographic metadata differed by source and by participant and was supplied without curation.

As for this clone: What this receptor recognizes is not known. No quality values exist for individual bases; no much larger clone is one base distant.

Collaborating institutions collected whole blood in K2EDTA tubes following their own protocols. For TCRbeta analysis, collaborators shipped samples as frozen whole blood, isolated PBMCs, or DNA extracted from either of those sample types. TCRbeta CDR3 regions were amplified from genomic DNA using the immunoSEQ Assay, a bias-controlled multiplex PCR. The authors processed their data as follows. The number of nucleated cells in each sample was estimated from the amplification of reference gene primers within the assay. Sequence reads were collapsed and filtered to measure the absolute abundance of every unique TCRbeta CDR3 rearrangement. For each sample, productive Simpson clonality was calculated as the square root of Simpson's diversity index over productive rearrangements. TCRdb mirrors the immuneACCESS table, restricted to in-frame sequences. Some clones are absent from its copies; in checked studies, under half trace to an unresolved V gene, and the reason for the others is unknown. D and trimming were read from the DNA, whereas the V and J calls and clone size are those reported in that table. This sample is represented by roughly 120,000 clones; approximately 86% of them were singletons. The top ten clones comprise 3.5% to 5.5% of the sample.

V is reduced by 4 bases and J by 4 bases, leaving a spacing of 5 bases between them. From the germline V gene, CDR1 is SGHDT and CDR2 is YYEEEE. Spanning cysteine to phenylalanine, the CDR3 consists of 11 amino acids. Only the CDR3 portion is preserved as DNA: 33 bases, with reading frame beginning at the first base. The chain links TRBV5-6 with TRBJ1-1, with the D gene not confidently named. The clonotype comes from a man between 35 and 55 years old with acute or convalescent COVID-19. The sample was peripheral blood. The nucleotide sequence reads TGTGCCAGCAGCACGAGCACTGAAGCTTTCTTT. Its protein reads: CASSTSTEAFF.